This entry lists 10 T cell receptor beta chains sequenced from one sample in a study of T-cell reconstitution after alpha-beta-depleted transplantation in children. Library preparation (for TCRbeta) was performed with unique molecular identifiers. Using its own MiXCR run on the PCR reads, TCRdb lists one record per CDR3 protein. The repertoire has 450,000 to 500,000 distinct CDR3 sequences, under 15% of them found once; the top ten carry about 5.4%. Sequencing was performed on PBMCs from the stem cell graft donor, taken from the stem cell graft. The receptors derive from a human donor who donated a stem cell graft to a child with combined immunodeficiency.

This clonotype was recorded many times. This chain links TRBV6-4 with TRBJ2-1; the D gene is possibly TRBD2 (6 bases). The CDR3 sequence is 14 residues long. CDR1 and CDR2 (germline): MRHNA, SNTAGT. Trimming pared 0 bases from V and 3 bases from J, leaving 6 bases between. CDR3 amino acids: CASSDSGGYNEQFF. The CDR3 region has the DNA TGTGCCAGCAGTGACTCGGGGGGCTACAATGAGCAGTTCTTC.

The genes are TRBV20-1 and TRBJ2-7; 11 positions agree with TRBD1. J was trimmed by 5 bases and V by 7 bases; bases with no gene match: 13. The CDR3 has 15 residues. The germline V gene encodes CDR1 DFQATT and CDR2 SNEGSKA (reference sequence). As DNA, the CDR3 is TGCAGTGTCGCCGTACCGGGACAGGGGGTCCACGAGCAGTACTTC. It yields the protein CSVAVPGQGVHEQYF.

This clonotype was counted ten times or more. The chain has TRBV4-2 and TRBJ2-1; D might be TRBD2 (5 bases). The CDR3 covers 13 residues. Germline V gene data show CDR1 as LGHNA and CDR2 as YNFKEQ. Trimming left V 1 base short and J 9 bases short, with 10 bases between. The CDR3 region has the DNA TGTGCCAGCAGCCAAGCTTCCGGAGGTGAGCAGTTCTTC. This gives the protein CASSQASGGEQFF.

V usage is TRBV4-1 and J usage is TRBJ1-1; a weak D match, TRBD1 (5 bases). The CDR3 loop spans 15 amino acids. The V gene lost 4 bases and the J gene lost 4 bases, with 16 bases spanning the gap. Looked up from germline, CDR1 is MGHRA and CDR2 is YSYEKL. The CDR3 nucleotides read TGCGCCAGCAGCCGCTCGACTAACCAGGGCACTGAAGCTTTCTTT. Translating gives CASSRSTNQGTEAFF.

This clonotype was detected only a few times. The chain links TRBV3-1 to TRBJ2-7; no definite D call. The CDR3 is made up of 13 amino acids. Per germline, CDR1 LGHDT and CDR2 YNNKEL (reference sequence). V dropped 2 bases and J dropped 7 bases, with 12 bases sitting between them. CDR3 region: CASSQQTLGEQYF. The CDR3 nucleotides read TGTGCCAGCAGCCAACAGACACTTGGGGAGCAGTACTTC.

The table lists this clonotype with a count of one. The V and J genes are TRBV3-1 and TRBJ2-7, with 15 bases identical to TRBD2. Germline loops: CDR1 LGHDT, CDR2 YNNKEL (reference sequence). The CDR3 runs to 17 residues. Trimming cost V 1 base and J 3 bases; bases outside gene matches: 4. For the CDR3, the DNA is TGTGCCAGCAGCCAAGGGACTAGCGGGAGGGTTGGCTACGAGCAGTACTTC. It is translated as CASSQGTSGRVGYEQYF.

This clonotype was seen a handful of times. The chain joins TRBV25-1 to TRBJ2-3, with 9 bases lining up with TRBD1. CDR3 size: 18 residues. Germline trimming cut 3 bases from V and 4 bases from J; bases unmatched to any gene: 14. The germline CDR1 and CDR2 sequences are MGHDK and SYGVNS. CDR3 loop: CASSDVGTGFRVADTQYF. The CDR3 DNA is TGTGCCAGCAGTGACGTCGGGACAGGGTTTCGAGTCGCAGATACGCAGTATTTT.

This clonotype has a handful of counts. The chain employs TRBV20-1 and TRBJ2-3; 11 nucleotides agree with TRBD2. The CDR3 contains 17 residues. Per germline, CDR1 DFQATT and CDR2 SNEGSKA (reference sequence). The ends lost 1 base at V and 2 bases at J; junction bases unmatched: 8. Written as DNA, the CDR3 is TGCAGTGCTAGAGTCTCTAGCGGGGGGCCTTACACAGATACGCAGTATTTT. It encodes CSARVSSGGPYTDTQYF.

This clonotype has ten or more counts. The chain has TRBV29-1 and TRBJ1-2; 9 nucleotides match TRBD1. CDR1 SQVTM and CDR2 ANQGSEA come from the germline V gene. This CDR3 is 14 amino acids long. V gave up 5 bases and J gave up 4 bases; unmatched junction bases: 8. DNA of the CDR3: TGCAGCGTTCTTGTCACGACAGGGGGCTATGGCTACACCTTC. Its protein product is CSVLVTTGGYGYTF.

This clonotype was seen a few times. The chain is built from TRBV7-6 and TRBJ2-3; 12 bases fit TRBD2. Germline trimming cut 4 bases from V and 4 bases from J; bases unmatched to any gene: 6. Germline CDR1 and CDR2: SGHVS and FNYEAQ. This CDR3 spans 16 amino acids. The CDR3 bases are TGTGCCAGCAGCTCGATGACTAGCGGGGGCTCAGATACGCAGTATTTT. Protein sequence: CASSSMTSGGSDTQYF.